This T cell receptor beta chain was observed in a study of identical twins (TCRdb year 2016). Background on the whole study: The study deep-sequenced TCR alpha and beta repertoires from monozygotic twins, unrelated adults of various ages and cord blood to test whether fetal clonotypes persist. Replicate twin experiments were performed at different times using different library preparation protocols to rule out contamination. Overall study outcomes, separate from this receptor: In monozygotic twins, recombination models systematically underestimated out-of-frame TCR alpha sharing, but the models matched the sharing seen between unrelated individuals. Abundant cord blood beta clonotypes had fewer insertions, young adult naive repertoires showed a similar but weaker trend, and memory repertoires showed no such trend. Out-of-frame TCR alpha sequences shared between twins showed an excess of low generation-probability sequences compared with coincidental sharing between unrelated individuals. In beta out-of-frame sequences, excess twin sharing was weaker, because having fewer shared sequences lowered the signal-to-noise ratio. Because the same donors could not be followed over many years, the conclusions relied on cross-sectional statistical analysis. Zero-insertion analyses could be partly confounded by invariant T cells such as MAIT and iNKT, though diverse VJ usage argued against such confounding for most clonotypes.

V trim: 4 bases; J trim: 7 bases; unmatched bases: 15. The CDR1 and CDR2 encoded by the germline V gene (reference sequence) are LGHDT and YNNKEL. The cysteine opens and the phenylalanine closes a CDR3 of 16 amino acids. The read is trimmed to its CDR3 DNA, 48 bases read in frame from base 1. The library came from 5' RACE. The listed sequencing device is Illumina HiSeq 2000. Template switching added a universal primer binding site, and the final cDNA carried a unique molecular identifier that allowed TCR cDNA molecules to be counted accurately. Specific primers in the conserved constant-segment region were used to synthesize first-strand cDNA for the TCR alpha and beta chains. To control for contamination, each cDNA library was double barcoded with a SMART-Mk sample barcode plus Illumina barcodes. TruSeq adapter sequences along with Illumina sample barcodes were introduced in two successive PCR steps. The TCR alpha and beta cDNA libraries were sequenced on the Illumina HiSeq platform using custom primers. Concerning the study's data processing: Unique molecular identifiers were extracted from raw reads with MiGEC, and CDR3 positions were determined with MiXCR. Recombination models were inferred per individual with the repgenHMM and IGoR tools using an EM algorithm. Shared clonotype analysis was performed with the tcR package in R, normalizing sharing by the product of cloneset sizes. To study raw recombination without the effects of thymic and clonal selection, out-of-frame nonproductive sequences were analyzed. Through fastp at Q25 and MiXCR, TCRdb rebuilt clones from the public reads, retaining in-frame beta chains. Rows merge per CDR3 protein into single entries with the most common DNA and genes. These V and J calls rely on TCRdb rather than the paper's analysis. The table for this sample lists some 1,700,000 distinct CDR3 sequences; about 32% of them were counted only once. The biggest ten clones account for about 0.27% of the sample.

Every donor was a healthy Caucasian. Details on this clonotype: There is no known antigen for this receptor. A much larger clonotype is one base distant, so this may be a read error.

Sequencing was performed on cord blood. The sequence was obtained from a newborn girl in good health. The chain is made from TRBV3-1 and TRBJ2-7; TRBD2 fits 8 bases in the junction. The CDR3 in this case is CASSLFKSGSYNEQYF. In nucleotide form, the sequence is TGTGCCAGCAGCCTGTTTAAGAGCGGGAGTTACAATGAGCAGTACTTC.